A selection of T cell receptor beta chains follows, all from one sample in a study of blood T cell repertoires in COVID-19. The repertoire was sequenced with immunoSEQ multiplex PCR; TCRdb's copy has only in-frame clones and lacks some. This table holds 45,000 or so clones, 80% found once. The specimen sequenced was peripheral blood. Receptors originate from an older man with acute or convalescent COVID-19. The CDR3 runs from the conserved cysteine through the conserved F or W. A D gene is named only where the DNA matches it firmly. Clone sizes are given selectively: once, few, many, or a class where the clone is expanded.

>16|-|TRBJ2-1|TRBD2|TRBV9
CASSPPGLAGGNEQFF
TGTGCCAGCAGCCCCCCAGGGCTAGCGGGGGGTAATGAGCAGTTCTTC
>14|-|TRBJ1-1|-|TRBV24-1
CATSGTGGNTEAFF
TGTGCCACCAGTGGTACCGGAGGGAACACTGAAGCTTTCTTT
>15|-|TRBJ1-2|TRBD1|TRBV5-1
CASSIGGQGALGYTF
TGCGCCAGCTCCATTGGGGGACAGGGGGCTTTGGGCTACACCTTC
>17|-|TRBJ2-7|TRBD2|TRBV9
CASSPPGLAGGVYEQYF
TGTGCCAGCAGCCCCCCGGGACTAGCGGGGGGGGTATACGAGCAGTACTTC
>18|-|TRBJ1-1|TRBD1|TRBV28
CASSPQGGSNFMNTEAFF
TGTGCCAGCAGTCCCCAGGGGGGCTCTAACTTCATGAACACTGAAGCTTTCTTT
>14|-|TRBJ1-3|-|TRBV24-1
CATTGGDSGNTIYF
TGTGCCACCACCGGGGGGGACTCTGGAAACACCATATATTTT
>15|-|TRBJ1-3|-|TRBV3-1/TRBV3-2
CASSQKYLTGNTIYF
TGTGCCAGCAGCCAAAAATATCTTACAGGAAACACCATATATTTT
>12|-|TRBJ2-3|-|TRBV7-9
CASSSLTDTQYF
TGTGCCAGCAGCTCCCTCACAGATACGCAGTATTTT
>14|-|TRBJ2-7|TRBD1|TRBV5-1
CASSGTGPSYEQYF
TGCGCCAGCAGCGGGACAGGTCCCTCCTACGAGCAGTACTTC
>15|-|TRBJ2-1|TRBD2|TRBV7-3
CASSSLAGGNNEQFF
TGTGCCAGCAGCTCATTAGCGGGGGGGAACAATGAGCAGTTCTTC
>14|-|TRBJ1-1|TRBD1|TRBV2
CASSKGQGNTEAFF
TGTGCCAGCAGTAAGGGACAGGGGAACACTGAAGCTTTCTTT
>15|-|TRBJ2-3|TRBD2|TRBV7-2
CASSLNAGVTDTQYF
TGTGCCAGCAGCTTAAACGCGGGGGTCACAGATACGCAGTATTTT
>12|-|TRBJ1-2|-|TRBV18
CASSPGSAGSTF
TGTGCCAGCTCACCAGGGTCTGCAGGTTCCACCTTC
>14|-|TRBJ2-7|TRBD2|TRBV7-9
CASSLEGLADEQYF
TGTGCCAGCAGCTTGGAGGGACTAGCGGACGAGCAGTACTTC
>16|-|TRBJ2-3|-|TRBV7-8
CASSLDLTFKGDTQYF
TGTGCCAGCAGCTTAGACCTAACCTTTAAGGGGGATACGCAGTATTTT
>13|few|TRBJ1-1|TRBD1|TRBV19
CASSPQGRTEAFF
TGTGCCAGTAGTCCACAGGGGAGGACTGAAGCTTTCTTT
>16|-|TRBJ2-2|-|TRBV7-9
CASSLHGQGKTGELFF
TGTGCCAGCAGCTTACATGGTCAGGGGAAAACCGGGGAGCTGTTTTTT
>13|-|TRBJ2-2|-|TRBV19
CASSQADTGELFF
TGTGCCAGTAGTCAGGCTGACACCGGGGAGCTGTTTTTT
>18|many|TRBJ1-1|-|TRBV10-3
CAIRASTGRAKGNTEAFF
TGTGCCATCAGGGCGTCAACGGGGAGAGCAAAAGGGAACACTGAAGCTTTCTTT
>15|-|TRBJ2-5|TRBD2|TRBV6-2/TRBV6-3
CASSYGAGGQETQYF
TGTGCCAGCAGTTACGGGGCGGGGGGGCAAGAGACCCAGTACTTC
>15|-|TRBJ1-5|-|TRBV28
CASSFSWPSNQPQHF
TGTGCCAGCAGTTTCTCTTGGCCCAGCAATCAGCCCCAGCATTTT
>19|-|TRBJ1-6|TRBD1|TRBV4-1
CASSQTEDRAFFYNSPLHF
TGCGCCAGCAGCCAAACCGAGGACAGGGCCTTCTTCTATAATTCACCCCTCCACTTT
>16|once|TRBJ1-2|-|TRBV11-2
CASSIEKQEWDYGYTF
TGTGCCAGCAGCATAGAGAAACAGGAGTGGGACTATGGCTACACCTTC
>10|few|TRBJ2-5|-|TRBV20-1
CSAIQETQYF
TGCAGTGCCATCCAAGAGACCCAGTACTTC
>15|-|TRBJ1-6|-|TRBV19
CASPREDGFNSPLHF
TGTGCCAGCCCCCGGGAGGATGGGTTTAATTCACCCCTCCACTTT
>14|-|TRBJ1-1|TRBD1|TRBV11-1
CASSFTGVNTEAFF
TGTGCCAGCAGTTTCACAGGGGTTAACACTGAAGCTTTCTTT
>13|-|TRBJ1-1|-|TRBV2
CASINERDTEAFF
TGTGCCAGCATCAACGAACGGGACACTGAAGCTTTCTTT
>13|-|TRBJ1-5|-|TRBV27
CASSLTENQPQHF
TGTGCCAGCAGTTTAACGGAGAATCAGCCCCAGCATTTT
>15|few|TRBJ2-7|TRBD1|TRBV5-1
CASSLDGTGKYEQYF
TGCGCCAGCAGCTTGGATGGGACAGGGAAGTACGAGCAGTACTTC
>15|-|TRBJ1-1|-|TRBV7-6
CASSLAIRVNTEAFF
TGTGCCAGCAGCTTAGCGATTCGGGTAAACACTGAAGCTTTCTTT
>15|-|TRBJ1-1|TRBD1|TRBV10-1
CASSGPRGLETEAFF
TGCGCCAGCAGCGGCCCCAGGGGGCTCGAAACTGAAGCTTTCTTT
>16|-|TRBJ1-4|-|TRBV5-1
CASSLAWGGTNEKLFF
TGCGCCAGCAGCTTGGCCTGGGGCGGAACTAATGAAAAACTGTTTTTT
>16|-|TRBJ2-1|TRBD2|TRBV24-1
CATSDFAGGSYNEQFF
TGTGCCACCAGTGATTTTGCGGGGGGGTCCTACAATGAGCAGTTCTTC
>16|-|TRBJ2-7|-|TRBV4-3
CASSQDAVFSSYEQYF
TGCGCCAGCAGCCAAGATGCGGTATTTAGCTCCTACGAGCAGTACTTC
>17|-|TRBJ1-3|-|TRBV5-4
CASSLKRGNPFGNTIYF
TGTGCCAGCAGCTTGAAGCGGGGGAACCCTTTTGGAAACACCATATATTTT
>16|-|TRBJ2-7|-|TRBV4-2
CASSQDFGASSYEQYF
TGTGCCAGCAGCCAAGATTTTGGAGCGAGCTCCTACGAGCAGTACTTC
>13|-|TRBJ2-3|-|TRBV5-1
CASSRNQREKQYF
TGCGCCAGCAGCCGAAACCAGAGGGAAAAGCAGTATTTT
>12|-|TRBJ1-2|-|TRBV6-6
CASSGPRDGYTF
TGTGCCAGCAGCGGCCCCCGGGATGGCTACACCTTC